These T cell receptor beta chains were read from a single sample in a study of blood T cell repertoires in COVID-19. Produced via immunoSEQ multiplex PCR; TCRdb's table is partial and in-frame only. There are roughly 25,000 clones in the sample; 85% to 90% occur only once, and about 18% lies in the top ten. Sample: peripheral blood. These receptors all come from a woman older than 75 with acute or convalescent COVID-19. Both conserved end residues are part of each CDR3. D genes are given only for firm matches. Some rows have no size entry. The others give once, few or many, or a class for an expanded clone.

v_gene	abundance	d_gene	j_gene	CDR3aa	CDR3nt
TRBV5-1	-	-	TRBJ2-3	CASSLARALGTDTQYF	TGCGCCAGCAGCTTGGCCAGGGCATTAGGCACAGATACGCAGTATTTT
TRBV9	-	-	TRBJ1-4	CASGRVGREKLFF	TGTGCCTCGGGCAGGGTCGGTAGGGAAAAACTGTTTTTT
TRBV19	once	-	TRBJ1-2	CASSIGLPTDNYGYTF	TGTGCCAGTAGTATAGGGCTCCCGACAGACAACTATGGCTACACCTTC
TRBV9	-	-	TRBJ2-1	CASSAGGGSSYNEQFF	TGTGCCAGCAGCGCAGGGGGCGGGAGCTCCTACAATGAGCAGTTCTTC
TRBV27	-	-	TRBJ1-1	CASSPGHTNTEAFF	TGTGCCAGCAGCCCGGGACACACAAACACTGAAGCTTTCTTT
TRBV5-1	-	TRBD2	TRBJ2-5	CASSLEPSGGVQETQYF	TGCGCCAGCAGCTTGGAGCCTAGCGGTGGGGTTCAAGAGACCCAGTACTTC
TRBV15	-	TRBD1	TRBJ2-7	CATSRDYGGRGPLEQYF	TGTGCCACCAGCAGAGATTATGGAGGCAGGGGGCCGTTAGAGCAGTACTTC
TRBV6-5	-	-	TRBJ1-5	CASRNTEWNQPQHF	TGTGCCAGCAGGAATACCGAGTGGAATCAGCCCCAGCATTTT
TRBV19	-	TRBD1	TRBJ2-2	CASSTDRGNTGELFF	TGTGCCAGTAGTACGGACAGGGGGAACACCGGGGAGCTGTTTTTT
TRBV19	once	-	TRBJ1-2	CASSIVRGGAAAPYGYTF	TGTGCCAGTAGTATAGTGCGGGGAGGGGCAGCCGCCCCTTATGGCTACACCTTC
TRBV5-5	-	-	TRBJ1-1	CASSLGAGTPNTEAFF	TGTGCCAGCAGCTTAGGCGCCGGGACACCGAACACTGAAGCTTTCTTT
TRBV4-1	-	-	TRBJ1-2	CASSQGGRGLNGYTF	TGCGCCAGCAGCCAAGGGGGGAGGGGCCTCAATGGCTACACCTTC
TRBV6-2/TRBV6-3	-	-	TRBJ2-3	CASSYRRGTDTQYF	TGTGCCAGCAGTTATCGGAGGGGCACAGATACGCAGTATTTT
TRBV14	-	-	TRBJ1-4	CASSRGGLANEKLFF	TGTGCCAGCAGCCGGGGGGGCTTGGCTAATGAAAAACTGTTTTTT
TRBV19	-	TRBD2	TRBJ2-1	CASRKTLAGQGEQFF	TGTGCCAGTAGGAAAACCTTAGCGGGGCAGGGTGAGCAGTTCTTC
TRBV4-3	once	TRBD2	TRBJ2-5	CASSQGVAGVQETQYF	TGCGCCAGCAGCCAAGGGGTAGCGGGGGTCCAAGAGACCCAGTACTTC
TRBV7-2	-	-	TRBJ2-5	CASSYRTLGRETQYF	TGTGCCAGCAGCTATCGGACACTCGGAAGGGAGACCCAGTACTTC
TRBV2	-	TRBD2	TRBJ2-7	CASRLAGSSYEQYF	TGTGCCAGCAGACTAGCGGGAAGCTCCTACGAGCAGTACTTC
TRBV7-8	-	-	TRBJ2-1	CASTRDGMGNEQFF	TGTGCCAGCACCCGGGACGGGATGGGCAATGAGCAGTTCTTC
TRBV20-1	few	-	TRBJ2-3	CSASPGGRDTQYF	TGCAGTGCTAGTCCGGGGGGCAGGGATACGCAGTATTTT
TRBV18	few	TRBD1	TRBJ2-3	CASSTGQGRDTQYF	TGTGCCAGCTCAACCGGACAGGGGCGTGATACGCAGTATTTT
TRBV7-8	few	-	TRBJ2-7	CASSLNDLGFEQYF	TGTGCCAGCAGCTTGAACGATCTCGGGTTCGAGCAGTACTTC
TRBV19	-	TRBD1	TRBJ1-2	CASHEGTGFYGYTF	TGTGCCAGCCACGAGGGGACAGGATTCTATGGCTACACCTTC
TRBV4-3	-	-	TRBJ1-3	CASSQVQGSGNTIYF	TGCGCCAGCAGCCAGGTACAGGGTTCCGGAAACACCATATATTTT
TRBV12-5	-	TRBD1	TRBJ2-7	CASGGTGENAYEQYF	TGTGCTAGTGGGGGGACAGGGGAGAATGCCTACGAGCAGTACTTC
TRBV3-1/TRBV3-2	-	TRBD1	TRBJ1-6	CASSQGTGGSPLHF	TGTGCCAGCAGCCAAGGGACAGGGGGTTCACCCCTCCACTTT
TRBV6-2/TRBV6-3	-	-	TRBJ1-1	CASSSGTGNTEAFF	TGTGCCAGCAGTTCCGGGACTGGGAACACTGAAGCTTTCTTT
TRBV19	few	TRBD1	TRBJ1-5	CASSMTGGGQPQHF	TGTGCCAGTAGTATGACAGGGGGCGGCCAGCCCCAGCATTTT
TRBV29-1	-	TRBD1	TRBJ1-2	CCVPDRVGGGYTF	TGCTGCGTTCCGGACAGGGTGGGGGGTGGCTACACCTTC
TRBV6-5	-	-	TRBJ1-5	CASRVPDNQPQHF	TGTGCCAGCAGGGTCCCAGATAATCAGCCCCAGCATTTT
TRBV25-1	-	TRBD1	TRBJ1-2	CASSSTTGAWRGYTF	TGTGCCAGCAGTTCAACGACAGGGGCTTGGAGGGGCTACACCTTC
TRBV19	-	-	TRBJ2-2	CASCQDTGELFF	TGTGCCAGTTGTCAGGACACCGGGGAGCTGTTTTTT
TRBV21-1	-	-	TRBJ2-2	CASSKGTSGGGTGELFF	TGTGCCAGCAGCAAAGGGACTAGCGGAGGGGGAACCGGGGAGCTGTTTTTT